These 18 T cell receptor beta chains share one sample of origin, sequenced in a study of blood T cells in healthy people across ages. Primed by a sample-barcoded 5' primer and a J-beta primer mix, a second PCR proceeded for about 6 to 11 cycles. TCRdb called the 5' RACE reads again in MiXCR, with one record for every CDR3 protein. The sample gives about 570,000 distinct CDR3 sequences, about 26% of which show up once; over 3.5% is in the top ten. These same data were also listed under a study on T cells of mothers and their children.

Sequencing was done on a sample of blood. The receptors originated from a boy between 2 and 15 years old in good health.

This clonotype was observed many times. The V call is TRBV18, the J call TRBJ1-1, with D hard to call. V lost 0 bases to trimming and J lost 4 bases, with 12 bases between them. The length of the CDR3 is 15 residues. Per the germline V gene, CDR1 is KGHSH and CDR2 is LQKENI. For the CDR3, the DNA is TGTGCCAGCTCACCACCGTCGGCGGTGGGCACTGAAGCTTTCTTT. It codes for CASSPPSAVGTEAFF.

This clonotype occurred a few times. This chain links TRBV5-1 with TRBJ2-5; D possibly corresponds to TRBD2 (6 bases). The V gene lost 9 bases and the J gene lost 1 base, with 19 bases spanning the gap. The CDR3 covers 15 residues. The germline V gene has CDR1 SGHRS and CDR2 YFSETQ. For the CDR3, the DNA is TGCGCCACCGCAGTGGGTAGCGGAGGCCAAGAGACCCAGTACTTC. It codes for CATAVGSGGQETQYF.

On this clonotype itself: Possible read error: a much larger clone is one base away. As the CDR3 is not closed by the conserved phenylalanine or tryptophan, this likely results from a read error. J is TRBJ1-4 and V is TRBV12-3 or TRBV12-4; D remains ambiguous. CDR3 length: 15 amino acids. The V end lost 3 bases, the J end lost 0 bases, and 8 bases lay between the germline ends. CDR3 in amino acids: CASSFAASTNEKLFS. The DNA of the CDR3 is TGTGCCAGCAGTTTTGCAGCATCAACTAATGAAAAACTGTTTTCT.

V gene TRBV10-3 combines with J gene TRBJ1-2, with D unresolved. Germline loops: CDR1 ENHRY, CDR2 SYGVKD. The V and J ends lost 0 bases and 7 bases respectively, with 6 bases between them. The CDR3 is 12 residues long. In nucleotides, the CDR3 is TGTGCCATCAGTGAGTCAAGGCTTGGCTACACCTTC. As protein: CAISESRLGYTF.

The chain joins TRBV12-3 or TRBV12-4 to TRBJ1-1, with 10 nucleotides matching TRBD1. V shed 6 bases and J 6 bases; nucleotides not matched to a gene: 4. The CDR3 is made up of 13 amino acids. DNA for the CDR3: TGTGCCAGCAGACCGGGACAGGGGTCTGAAGCTTTCTTT. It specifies CASRPGQGSEAFF.

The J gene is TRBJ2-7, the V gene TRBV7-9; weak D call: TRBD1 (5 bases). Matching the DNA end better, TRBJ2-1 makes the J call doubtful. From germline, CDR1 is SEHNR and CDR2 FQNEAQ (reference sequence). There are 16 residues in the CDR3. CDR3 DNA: TGTGCCAGCAGTCAGAAGACAGATCCCTTAGGAAATGAGCAGTTCTTC. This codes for CASSQKTDPLGNEQFF.

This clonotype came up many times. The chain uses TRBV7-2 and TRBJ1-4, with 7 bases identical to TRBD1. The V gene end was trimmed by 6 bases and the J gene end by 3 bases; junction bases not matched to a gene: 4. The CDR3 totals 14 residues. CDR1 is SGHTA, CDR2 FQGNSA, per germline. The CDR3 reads CASRPTGANEKLFF. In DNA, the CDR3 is TGTGCCAGCAGACCTACAGGGGCTAATGAAAAACTGTTTTTT.

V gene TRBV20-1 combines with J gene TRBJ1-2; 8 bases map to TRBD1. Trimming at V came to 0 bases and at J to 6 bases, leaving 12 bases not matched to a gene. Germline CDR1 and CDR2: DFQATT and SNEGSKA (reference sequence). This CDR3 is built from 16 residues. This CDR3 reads CSARDPRAGGMDGYTF. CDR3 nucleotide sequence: TGCAGTGCTAGAGATCCGAGGGCAGGGGGCATGGATGGCTACACCTTC.

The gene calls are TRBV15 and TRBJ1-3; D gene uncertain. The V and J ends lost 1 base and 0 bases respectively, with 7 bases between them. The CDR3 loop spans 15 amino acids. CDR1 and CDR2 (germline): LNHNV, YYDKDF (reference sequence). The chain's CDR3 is CATSRGPYSGNTIYF. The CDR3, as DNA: TGTGCCACCAGCAGAGGACCCTACTCTGGAAACACCATATATTTT.

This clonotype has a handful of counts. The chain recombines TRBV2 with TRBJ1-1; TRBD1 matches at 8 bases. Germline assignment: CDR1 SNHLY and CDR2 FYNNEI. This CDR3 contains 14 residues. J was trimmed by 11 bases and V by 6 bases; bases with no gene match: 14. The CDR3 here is CASRPTGVLLGAFF. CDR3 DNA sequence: TGTGCCAGCAGGCCGACAGGGGTCCTCCTTGGGGCTTTCTTT.

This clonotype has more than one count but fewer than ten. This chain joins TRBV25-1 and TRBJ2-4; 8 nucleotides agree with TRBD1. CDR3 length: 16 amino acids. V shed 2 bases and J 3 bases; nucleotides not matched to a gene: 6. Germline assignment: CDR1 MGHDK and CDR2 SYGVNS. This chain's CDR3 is CASSEKGDRGKNIQYF. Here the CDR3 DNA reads TGTGCCAGCAGTGAAAAGGGCGACAGGGGCAAAAACATTCAGTACTTC.

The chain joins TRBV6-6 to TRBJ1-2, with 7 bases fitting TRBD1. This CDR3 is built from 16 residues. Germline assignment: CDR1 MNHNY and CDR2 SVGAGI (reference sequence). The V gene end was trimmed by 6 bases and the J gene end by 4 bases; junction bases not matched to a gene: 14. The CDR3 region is CASRSRPRDRSYGYTF. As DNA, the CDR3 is TGTGCCAGCAGATCCCGACCAAGGGACAGAAGCTATGGCTACACCTTC.

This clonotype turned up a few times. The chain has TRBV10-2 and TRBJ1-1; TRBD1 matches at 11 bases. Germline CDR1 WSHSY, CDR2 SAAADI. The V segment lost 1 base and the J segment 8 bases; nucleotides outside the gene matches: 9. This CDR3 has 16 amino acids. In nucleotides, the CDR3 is TGCGCCAGCAGTGAGTTCGGACAGGGGGCTGATATCGAAGCTTTCTTT. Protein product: CASSEFGQGADIEAFF.

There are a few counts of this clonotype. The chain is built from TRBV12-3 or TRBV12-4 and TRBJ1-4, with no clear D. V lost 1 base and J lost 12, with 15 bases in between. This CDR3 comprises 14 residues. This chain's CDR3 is CASSLGTAIRQLFF. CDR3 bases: TGTGCCAGCAGTTTAGGAACGGCCATAAGGCAACTGTTTTTT.

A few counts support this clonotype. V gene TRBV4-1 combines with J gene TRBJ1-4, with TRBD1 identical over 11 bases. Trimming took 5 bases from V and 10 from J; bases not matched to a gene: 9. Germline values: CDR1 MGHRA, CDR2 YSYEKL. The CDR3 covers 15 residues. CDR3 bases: TGCGCCAGCAGCTCCCCCGGACAGGGGGCCGGAAAACTGTTTTTT. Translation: CASSSPGQGAGKLFF.

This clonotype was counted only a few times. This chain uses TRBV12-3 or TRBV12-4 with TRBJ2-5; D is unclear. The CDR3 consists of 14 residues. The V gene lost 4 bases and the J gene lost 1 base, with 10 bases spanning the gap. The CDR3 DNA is TGTGCCAGCAGTTGGTCTAGTTCCCAAGAGACCCAGTACTTC. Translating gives CASSWSSSQETQYF.

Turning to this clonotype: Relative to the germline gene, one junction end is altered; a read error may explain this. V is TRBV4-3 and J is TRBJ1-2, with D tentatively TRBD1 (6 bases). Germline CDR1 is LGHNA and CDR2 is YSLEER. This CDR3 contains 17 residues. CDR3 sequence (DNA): TGCGCCAGCAGCCAAGAAAGAAGCCACAGGGCGAACTACGGCTACACCTTC. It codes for CASSQERSHRANYGYTF.

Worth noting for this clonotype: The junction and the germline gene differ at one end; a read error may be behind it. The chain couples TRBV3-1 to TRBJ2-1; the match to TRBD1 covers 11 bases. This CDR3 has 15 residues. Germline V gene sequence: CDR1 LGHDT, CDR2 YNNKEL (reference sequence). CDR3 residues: CASRQGQGAYNEQFF. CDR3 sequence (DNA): TGTGCCAGCAGACAAGGACAGGGGGCTTACAATGAGCAGTTCTTC.